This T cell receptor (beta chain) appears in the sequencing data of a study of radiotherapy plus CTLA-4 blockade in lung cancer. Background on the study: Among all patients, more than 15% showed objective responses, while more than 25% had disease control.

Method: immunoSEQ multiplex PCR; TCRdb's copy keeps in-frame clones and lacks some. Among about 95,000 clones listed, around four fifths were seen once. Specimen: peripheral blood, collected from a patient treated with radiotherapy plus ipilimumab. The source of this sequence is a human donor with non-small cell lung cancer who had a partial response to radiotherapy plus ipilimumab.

This CDR3 is CAWSVILDRLREASNQPQHF. DNA for the CDR3: TGTGCCTGGAGTGTAATTCTGGACAGGTTGAGAGAGGCTAGCAATCAGCCCCAGCATTTT. The rearrangement joins TRBV30 to TRBJ1-5; 7 nucleotides line up with TRBD1. This CDR3 has 20 amino acids. Germline assignment: CDR1 GTSNPN and CDR2 SVGIG (reference sequence). Trimming took 0 bases from V and 0 from J; bases not matched to a gene: 17.